Included here is one T cell receptor beta chain sequence, with context. V was trimmed by 4 bases and J by 1 base, leaving 28 bases between them. Germline V CDR1 and CDR2: KGHSH, LQKENI. This CDR3 has 20 amino acids. The sample is drawn from a study of blood T cell repertoires in COVID-19. Looking at the study overall: Donors in the United States, Italy and Spain gave samples during acute or convalescent COVID-19.

Sequenced by immunoSEQ multiplex PCR; TCRdb stores in-frame clones only, minus some. The table has hundreds of thousands of clones, about 87% seen once; the top ten hold about 7%. The chain employs TRBV18 and TRBJ1-2, with D maybe TRBD1 (6 bases). Source material: peripheral blood. This TCR came from a woman aged 25 to 45 who had recovered from COVID-19. The CDR3 bases are TGTGCCAGCTCACTCTCGAAAAGGACAGTCCCGACTAATCTTAACTATGGCTACACCTTC. Translation: CASSLSKRTVPTNLNYGYTF.